Listed below are T cell receptor beta chains from one sample, sequenced in a study of shared clonotypes between healthy human individuals. Sequencing was performed with immunoSEQ multiplex PCR; in TCRdb, only in-frame clones are kept and a portion is missing. The data hold about 980,000 clones, with around three quarters observed a single time. Material: memory CD4+ T cells sorted from blood. The source is a man younger than 30 in good health. The CDR3 runs from the conserved cysteine through the conserved F or W. The D gene is left open where the match is weak. Size values are once, few and many counts, or a class for expanded clones, and some rows have none.

cdr3_aa: CASSPPGQGALMGGYTF
cdr3_nt: TGTGCCAGCAGCCCCCCGGGACAGGGCGCCCTTATGGGTGGCTACACCTTC
clone_size: .
j_call: TRBJ1-2
v_call: TRBV9
d_call: TRBD1

cdr3_aa: CASSLQPQGLDSPLHF
cdr3_nt: TGCGCCAGCAGCTTACAACCACAGGGTTTGGATTCACCCCTCCACTTT
clone_size: .
j_call: TRBJ1-6
v_call: TRBV5-1
d_call: .

cdr3_aa: CASSRTGGEDTQYF
cdr3_nt: TGTGCCAGCTCCAGGACAGGGGGCGAAGATACGCAGTATTTT
clone_size: .
j_call: TRBJ2-3
v_call: TRBV18
d_call: TRBD1

cdr3_aa: CAIQWGNTEAFF
cdr3_nt: TGTGCCATCCAGTGGGGGAACACTGAAGCTTTCTTT
clone_size: few
j_call: TRBJ1-1
v_call: TRBV10-3
d_call: .

cdr3_aa: CASRERGPKTQYF
cdr3_nt: TGTGCCAGCAGGGAAAGAGGACCGAAGACCCAGTACTTC
clone_size: .
j_call: TRBJ2-5
v_call: TRBV6-1
d_call: .

cdr3_aa: CASSQDHSPSSSYNSPLHF
cdr3_nt: TGCGCCAGCAGCCAAGATCACAGTCCTTCAAGCTCCTATAATTCACCCCTCCACTTT
clone_size: .
j_call: TRBJ1-6
v_call: TRBV4-3
d_call: .

cdr3_aa: CASSSSGSTSGELFF
cdr3_nt: TGTGCCAGCAGTTCCAGCGGGAGTACTTCCGGGGAGCTGTTTTTT
clone_size: .
j_call: TRBJ2-2
v_call: TRBV27
d_call: TRBD2

cdr3_aa: CASSLGESVGNEQYF
cdr3_nt: TGTGCCAGCAGCTTAGGCGAGAGCGTAGGAAACGAGCAGTACTTC
clone_size: .
j_call: TRBJ2-7
v_call: TRBV7-2
d_call: .

cdr3_aa: CASSYSGQGASYGYTF
cdr3_nt: TGTGCCAGCAGTTACTCTGGACAGGGGGCCAGCTATGGCTACACCTTC
clone_size: once
j_call: TRBJ1-2
v_call: TRBV6-5
d_call: TRBD1

cdr3_aa: CASSPYMSPTTNEKLFF
cdr3_nt: TGTGCCAGCTCACCCTATATGTCACCCACCACTAATGAAAAACTGTTTTTT
clone_size: .
j_call: TRBJ1-4
v_call: TRBV18
d_call: .

cdr3_aa: CASSYSLGGTNEKLFF
cdr3_nt: TGTGCCAGCAGTTACTCCCTAGGGGGCACTAATGAAAAACTGTTTTTT
clone_size: .
j_call: TRBJ1-4
v_call: TRBV6-6
d_call: TRBD1

cdr3_aa: CASSLGLAGVTDTQYF
cdr3_nt: TGCGCCAGCAGCTTGGGACTAGCGGGAGTCACAGATACGCAGTATTTT
clone_size: .
j_call: TRBJ2-3
v_call: TRBV5-1
d_call: TRBD2